Sequencing of this T cell receptor beta chain was carried out in a study of blood T cell repertoires in COVID-19. Study summary: The United States, Italy and Spain supplied acute and convalescent COVID-19 samples. Sources were T cells, B-cell-depleted T cells, or PBMCs; the material itself was cDNA or gDNA.

Original handling: Nucleated cell number was recorded as an estimate derived from reference gene primer amplification. Libraries were prepared by immunoSEQ multiplex PCR; TCRdb keeps only in-frame clonotypes and omits some of them. That table furnishes V, J and clone size, whereas the DNA furnished D and trimming. The sample has 300,000 or so clones; 88% are singletons. This CDR3 region has 14 residues. V was trimmed by 1 base and J by 8 bases, leaving 17 bases between them. The germline V gene has CDR1 SQVTM and CDR2 ANQGSEA. The V and J genes are TRBV29-1 and TRBJ1-2; the D is unclear. This sequence originates from a woman aged 30 to 39 who had recovered from COVID-19. Sequenced sample: peripheral blood. CDR3 residues: CSVEGTMWGGGYTF. The DNA of the CDR3 is TGCAGCGTTGAAGGGACTATGTGGGGAGGCGGCTACACCTTC.